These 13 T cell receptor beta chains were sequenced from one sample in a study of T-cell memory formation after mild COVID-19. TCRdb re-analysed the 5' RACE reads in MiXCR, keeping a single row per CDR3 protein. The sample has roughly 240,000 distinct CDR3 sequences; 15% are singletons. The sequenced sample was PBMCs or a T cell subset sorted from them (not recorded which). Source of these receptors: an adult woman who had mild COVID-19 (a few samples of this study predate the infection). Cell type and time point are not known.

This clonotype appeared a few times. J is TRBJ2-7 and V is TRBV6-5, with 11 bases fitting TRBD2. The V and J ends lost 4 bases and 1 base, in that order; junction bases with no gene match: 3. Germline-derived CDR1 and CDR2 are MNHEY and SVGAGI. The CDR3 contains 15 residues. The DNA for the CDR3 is TGTGCCAGCAGTTTTCTAGCGGGGGGATCCTACGAGCAGTACTTC. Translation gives CASSFLAGGSYEQYF.

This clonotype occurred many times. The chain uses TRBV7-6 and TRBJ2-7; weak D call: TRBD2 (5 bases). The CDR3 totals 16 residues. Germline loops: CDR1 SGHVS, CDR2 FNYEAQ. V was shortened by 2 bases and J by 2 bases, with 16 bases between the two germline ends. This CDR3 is CASSLSGLAGAYEQYF. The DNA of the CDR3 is TGTGCCAGCAGCTTAAGTGGGCTAGCTGGGGCCTACGAGCAGTACTTC.

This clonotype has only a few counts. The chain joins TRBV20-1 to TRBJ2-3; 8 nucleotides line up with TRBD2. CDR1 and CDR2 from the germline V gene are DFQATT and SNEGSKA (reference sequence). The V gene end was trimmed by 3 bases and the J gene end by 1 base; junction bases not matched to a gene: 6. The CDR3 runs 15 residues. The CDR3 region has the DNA TGCAGTGCTAGGAGGCTAGCGGGCCGCACAGATACGCAGTATTTT. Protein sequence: CSARRLAGRTDTQYF.

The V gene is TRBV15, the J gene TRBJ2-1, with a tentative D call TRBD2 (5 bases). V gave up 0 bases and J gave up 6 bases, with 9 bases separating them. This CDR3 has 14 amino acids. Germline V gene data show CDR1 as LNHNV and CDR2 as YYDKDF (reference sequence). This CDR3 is CATSRDLASNEQFF. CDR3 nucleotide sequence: TGTGCCACCAGCAGAGATCTAGCTTCCAATGAGCAGTTCTTC.

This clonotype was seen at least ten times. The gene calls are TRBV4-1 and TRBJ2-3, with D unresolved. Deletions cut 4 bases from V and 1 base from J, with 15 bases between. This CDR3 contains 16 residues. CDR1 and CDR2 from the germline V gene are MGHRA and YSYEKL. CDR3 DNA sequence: TGCGCCAGCAGCCCGCCCCTTGGGCGAGGCACAGATACGCAGTATTTT. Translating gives CASSPPLGRGTDTQYF.

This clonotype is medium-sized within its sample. The CDR3 spells CASSLDKGTNTGELFF. The DNA for the CDR3 is TGTGCCAGCAGCTTGGATAAGGGGACCAACACCGGGGAGCTGTTTTTT. This chain joins TRBV5-6 and TRBJ2-2, with D perhaps given as TRBD1 or TRBD2 (5 bases each). Trimming removed 0 bases from V and 2 bases from J, with 11 bases in between. The CDR3 extends over 16 amino acids. The germline V gene encodes CDR1 SGHDT and CDR2 YYEEEE.

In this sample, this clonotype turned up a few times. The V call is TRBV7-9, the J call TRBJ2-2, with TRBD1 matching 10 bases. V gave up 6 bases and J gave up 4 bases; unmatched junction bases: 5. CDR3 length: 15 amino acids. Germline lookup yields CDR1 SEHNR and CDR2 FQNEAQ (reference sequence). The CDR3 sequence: CASRLGQGSTGELFF. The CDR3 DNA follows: TGTGCCAGCAGGCTGGGACAGGGGAGCACCGGGGAGCTGTTTTTT.

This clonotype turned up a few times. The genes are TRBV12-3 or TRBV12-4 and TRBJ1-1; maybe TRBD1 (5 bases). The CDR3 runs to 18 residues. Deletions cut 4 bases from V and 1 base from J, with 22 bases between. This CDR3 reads CASSWGRESQPKNTEAFF. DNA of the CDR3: TGTGCCAGCAGTTGGGGCAGGGAATCCCAACCAAAGAACACTGAAGCTTTCTTT.

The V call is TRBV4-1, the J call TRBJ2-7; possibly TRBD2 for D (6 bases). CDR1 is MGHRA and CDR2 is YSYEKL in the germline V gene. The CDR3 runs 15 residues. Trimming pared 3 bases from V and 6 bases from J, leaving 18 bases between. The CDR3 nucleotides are TGCGCCAGCAGCCACCTGGCTAGCGCACCTCGCGAGCAGTACTTC. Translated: CASSHLASAPREQYF.

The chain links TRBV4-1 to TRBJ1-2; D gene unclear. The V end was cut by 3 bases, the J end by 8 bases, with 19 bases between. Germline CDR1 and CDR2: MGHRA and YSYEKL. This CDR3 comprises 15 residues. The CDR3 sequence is CASSHPSFGASGYTF. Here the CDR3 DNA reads TGCGCCAGCAGCCACCCTTCATTCGGAGCGAGCGGCTACACCTTC.

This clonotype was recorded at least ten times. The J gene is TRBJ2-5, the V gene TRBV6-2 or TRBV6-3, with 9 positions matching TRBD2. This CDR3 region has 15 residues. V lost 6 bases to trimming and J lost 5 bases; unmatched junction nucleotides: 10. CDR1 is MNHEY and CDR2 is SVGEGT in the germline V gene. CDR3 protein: CASSQRGEPRETQYF. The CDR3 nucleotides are TGTGCCAGCAGCCAGCGGGGGGAACCACGTGAGACCCAGTACTTC.

The CDR3 DNA reads as TGTGCCATCGGGAGGGGAGAGGGGACCACAGATACGCAGTATTTT. Its protein is CAIGRGEGTTDTQYF. The J gene is TRBJ2-3, the V gene TRBV10-3; 7 bases agree with TRBD2. Germline CDR1 reads ENHRY; CDR2 reads SYGVKD. The CDR3 covers 15 residues. V shed 8 bases and J 2 bases; nucleotides not matched to a gene: 10.

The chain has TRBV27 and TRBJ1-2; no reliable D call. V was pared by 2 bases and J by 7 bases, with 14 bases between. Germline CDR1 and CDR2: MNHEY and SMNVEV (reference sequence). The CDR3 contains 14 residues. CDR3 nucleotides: TGTGCCAGCAGTTTAAGTAGAGGGTACCGTGGCTACACCTTC. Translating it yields CASSLSRGYRGYTF.